This T cell receptor beta chain stems from a study of blood T cells in healthy people across ages. The study, taken as a whole, reports: In long-lived donors, naive CD4+ cell counts and diversity exceeded those of aged donors. With age, beta diversity per million T cells declined roughly linearly, significantly by 40.

The CDR3 consists of 15 residues. Germline CDR1 reads SGDLS; CDR2 reads YYNGEE. V gave up 2 bases and J gave up 5 bases, with 13 bases separating them. The use of a sample-barcoded 5' primer and a J-beta primer mix characterized a second PCR of about 6 to 12 cycles. Each cDNA was tagged by a template-switch adaptor containing 12 random nucleotides. TCRdb fed the 5' RACE reads into MiXCR, producing one record per CDR3 protein. The repertoire consists of 1.4 million or so distinct CDR3 sequences, with less than 45% occurring once and the leading ten covering just over 4%. About this clonotype: Antigen unknown.

Specimen: blood. This sequence joins TRBV9 and TRBJ1-4, with D maybe TRBD1 (5 bases). This clonotype was obtained from a woman under 30 in good health. CDR3 sequence: CASSVSGTVNEKLFF. CDR3 DNA: TGTGCCAGCAGCGTGAGTGGGACGGTAAATGAAAAACTGTTTTTT.